This T cell receptor (beta chain) was captured in a study of blood T cell repertoires in COVID-19. Produced via immunoSEQ multiplex PCR; TCRdb's table is partial and in-frame only. The sample holds 200,000 to 250,000 clones, almost 90% seen once. Looked up from germline, CDR1 is KGHSH and CDR2 is LQKENI. The V gene lost 6 bases and the J gene lost 3 bases, with 11 bases spanning the gap. CDR3 length equals 13 residues. J is TRBJ1-2 and V is TRBV18; D is undetermined. Material: peripheral blood. The clonotype comes from a man between 18 and 29 years old with active or convalescent COVID-19. In nucleotides, the CDR3 is TGTGCCAGCTCCCCGGGTTTAGACTATGGCTACACCTTC. Translation: CASSPGLDYGYTF. The whole variable domain, filled in from reference TRBV18 and TRBJ1-2, reads NAGVMQNPRHLVRRRGQEARLRCSPMKGHSHVYWYRQLPEEGLKFMVYLQKENIIDESGMPKERFSAEFPKEGPSILRIQQVVRGDSAAYFCASSPGLDYGYTFGSGTRLTVV.